Listed below are T cell receptor beta chains from one sample, sequenced in a study of shared clonotypes between healthy human individuals. Profiling relied on immunoSEQ multiplex PCR, and the TCRdb table lists in-frame clones only, not all of them. The sample lists 2 million to 3 million clones, roughly 93% seen once, with around 0.4% in the top ten. Sequenced material: naive CD4+ T cells from PBMCs. These receptors all come from a man younger than 35 in good health. Some clones in this sample may be carry-over from other donors' samples. CDR3s include the opening cysteine and the closing phenylalanine or tryptophan. D genes are given only for firm matches. Only some rows state a clone size, as once, few, many or a class for expanded clones.

D gene	J gene	clone size	V gene	CDR3 DNA	CDR3 protein
-	TRBJ1-3	-	TRBV28	TGTGCCAGCAGTTTAGTAGGGATTGGAAACACCATATATTTT	CASSLVGIGNTIYF
-	TRBJ2-1	-	TRBV29-1	TGCAGCGTTGGTAGGCTATTAACCTACAATGAGCAGTTCTTC	CSVGRLLTYNEQFF
-	TRBJ2-3	once	TRBV9	TGTGCCAGCAGCAGAGGGGGGGGCACAGATACGCAGTATTTT	CASSRGGGTDTQYF
-	TRBJ2-1	-	TRBV9	TGTGCCAGCAGCACTACCCCCTTCGGGGACGGCGTTCTAGGGAACAATGAGCAGTTCTTC	CASSTTPFGDGVLGNNEQFF
TRBD1	TRBJ1-5	once	TRBV19	TGTGCCAGTAGTGCCCGACAGGGTGGCAATCAGCCCCAGCATTTT	CASSARQGGNQPQHF
-	TRBJ2-7	-	TRBV5-4	TGTGCCAGCAGCCGTTTTGGGGATCGTGGGACTGACTACGAGCAGTACTTC	CASSRFGDRGTDYEQYF
-	TRBJ2-3	once	TRBV7-3	TGTGCCAGCAGCTTAAGAGGGAACAGCCCCACAGATACGCAGTATTTT	CASSLRGNSPTDTQYF
TRBD2	TRBJ2-1	-	TRBV5-1	TGCGCCAGCAGACAGCGGGAGGGGTACCCAAATGAGCAGTTCTTC	CASRQREGYPNEQFF
TRBD2	TRBJ2-7	-	TRBV13	TGTGCCAGCAGCTTTTCAGGCGGCGCGGGAGACCCAGAGCAGTACTTC	CASSFSGGAGDPEQYF
-	TRBJ2-7	-	TRBV28	TGTGCCAGCAGTCCAATATCCCCCCCTCTCGAGCAGTACTTC	CASSPISPPLEQYF
-	TRBJ1-2	-	TRBV27	TGTGCCAGCAGTTCTCGGACAGAAGCTAACTATGGCTACACCTTC	CASSSRTEANYGYTF
-	TRBJ1-2	-	TRBV6-5	TGTGCCAGCAGTTCGGCCGGGGTAGGGAAAAGGGGCTACACCTTC	CASSSAGVGKRGYTF
TRBD1	TRBJ1-1	-	TRBV27	TGTGCCAGCAGTAAACAGGGGTACACTGAAGCTTTCTTT	CASSKQGYTEAFF
-	TRBJ1-1	-	TRBV6-1	TGTGCCAGCAAAGACGGCGGGGTGGGTCGGCCTGAAGCTTTCTTT	CASKDGGVGRPEAFF
TRBD1	TRBJ1-4	-	TRBV11-2	TGTGCCAGCAGCTCCACGGGACAGCTTAATGAAAAACTGTTTTTT	CASSSTGQLNEKLFF
-	TRBJ1-2	-	TRBV15	TGTGCCACCAGCAGAGATAGTTGGGGTTGGGACTATGGCTACACCTTC	CATSRDSWGWDYGYTF
TRBD1	TRBJ1-2	-	TRBV18	TGTGCCAGCTCACCAACCGGACAGGGGGGTTATGGCTACACCTTC	CASSPTGQGGYGYTF
TRBD1	TRBJ2-7	-	TRBV15	TGTGCCACCAGCCGGGACAGGGTTGCCTACGAGCAGTACTTC	CATSRDRVAYEQYF
TRBD2	TRBJ2-5	-	TRBV5-1	TGCGCCAGCAGCGGCGGGACTAGCGGGAGGAATGAAGAGACCCAGTACTTC	CASSGGTSGRNEETQYF
-	TRBJ2-2	-	TRBV19	TGTGCCAGTAGCAGGCACCCGGGGGAGCTGTTTTTT	CASSRHPGELFF
-	TRBJ2-2	-	TRBV5-4	TGTGCCAGCAGCTTCGGGCCTCAACAGGGAAACACCGGGGAGCTGTTTTTT	CASSFGPQQGNTGELFF
-	TRBJ2-3	once	TRBV2	TGTGCCAGCCCGTTCGGGGAGGCAGATACGCAGTATTTT	CASPFGEADTQYF
TRBD1	TRBJ2-7	-	TRBV5-1	TGCGCCAGCAGCTGGGAGTCGGGGTTGACAGGGTACTCCTACGAGCAGTACTTC	CASSWESGLTGYSYEQYF
-	TRBJ1-1	-	TRBV10-1	TGCGCCAGCAGCCGCGGGAGGGCCGGGACTGAAGCTTTCTTT	CASSRGRAGTEAFF
-	TRBJ2-7	-	TRBV6-6	TGTGCCAGCAGTTACTCGAATCAGGGGCAGTACTTC	CASSYSNQGQYF
TRBD2	TRBJ2-1	-	TRBV2	TGTGCCAGCAGAACTAGCGGGAGGGCGGGTGAGCAGTTCTTC	CASRTSGRAGEQFF
TRBD1	TRBJ1-1	once	TRBV25-1	TGTGCCAGCAGTGAACTCGGCAGGGGGCGAGACACTGAAGCTTTCTTT	CASSELGRGRDTEAFF
-	TRBJ2-7	-	TRBV28	TGTGCCAGCAGGGACAGTCGCCGCTCCTACGAGCAGTACTTC	CASRDSRRSYEQYF
-	TRBJ1-4	once	TRBV5-1	TGCGCCAGCAGCTTGTCCCCTAATGAAAAACTGTTTTTT	CASSLSPNEKLFF
TRBD2	TRBJ2-1	-	TRBV9	TGTGCCAGCAGCGTAGGAAGGAGCGGGAACTACAATGAGCAGTTCTTC	CASSVGRSGNYNEQFF
-	TRBJ2-1	-	TRBV10-3	TGTGCCATCGGGAACGGGGATTCCTACAATGAGCAGTTCTTC	CAIGNGDSYNEQFF
TRBD2	TRBJ2-2	-	TRBV5-1	TGCGCCAGCAGCTCGGGAGGGGACACCGGGGAGCTGTTTTTT	CASSSGGDTGELFF
-	TRBJ1-1	-	TRBV9	TGTGCCAGCAGCGTACTGGGGCAGAACACTGAAGCTTTCTTT	CASSVLGQNTEAFF
-	TRBJ2-7	-	TRBV5-8	TGTGCCAGCAGCGCACAGAGATGGGGCGAGCAGTACTTC	CASSAQRWGEQYF
TRBD1	TRBJ1-1	-	TRBV4-2	TGTGCCAGCAGCCAAGCATCTGGACAGGGGGCCCCCCGGACTGAAGCTTTCTTT	CASSQASGQGAPRTEAFF
TRBD2	TRBJ2-3	-	TRBV4-3	TGCGCCAGCAGCCTTAGGGGACTAGCAGGCACAGATACGCAGTATTTT	CASSLRGLAGTDTQYF
-	TRBJ1-2	once	TRBV28	TGTGCCAGCAGTTCCCCGTTGGGGCCGGGACATGGCTACACCTTC	CASSSPLGPGHGYTF
-	TRBJ1-2	-	TRBV4-1	TGCGCCAGCAGCCAAGATTCCGGGGGGCCCTCCCCCTATGGCTACACCTTC	CASSQDSGGPSPYGYTF
TRBD1	TRBJ2-5	-	TRBV2	TGTGCCAGCAGTGAAGAACAGGGGGTAGAGACCCAGTACTTC	CASSEEQGVETQYF
TRBD1	TRBJ1-2	-	TRBV7-8	TGTGCCAGCAGCTTAGTTTTAGGACAGGTTACCTTTTATGGCTACACCTTC	CASSLVLGQVTFYGYTF
-	TRBJ2-7	-	TRBV27	TGTGCCAGCAGTTTATTTTCGATTTCCCAGTTAAACGAGCAGTACTTC	CASSLFSISQLNEQYF
TRBD1	TRBJ1-2	-	TRBV7-9	TGTGCCAGCAGCTTAGGACAGGGGGTAGGCTATGGCTACACCTTC	CASSLGQGVGYGYTF
-	TRBJ2-3	once	TRBV11-2	TGTGCCAGCAGGCCCCGAGGGGCTAGCGGCACAGATACGCAGTATTTT	CASRPRGASGTDTQYF
-	TRBJ1-1	-	TRBV7-9	TGTGCCAGCAGCTTTTGGGAGACGAACACTGAAGCTTTCTTT	CASSFWETNTEAFF
-	TRBJ1-4	-	TRBV21-1	TGTGCCAGCAGCAACTGGACAGCAACTAATGAAAAACTGTTTTTT	CASSNWTATNEKLFF
-	TRBJ2-3	-	TRBV28	TGTGCCAGCATGCGGCCCCTGGGGGGCGGCACAGATACGCAGTATTTT	CASMRPLGGGTDTQYF
TRBD2	TRBJ2-3	-	TRBV7-9	TGTGCCAGCGGGCTAGCGGGAGGGGCAGATACGCAGTATTTT	CASGLAGGADTQYF
-	TRBJ1-1	-	TRBV6-5	TGTGCCAGCAGTTCCCCAGGACCAGTGTTCTTT	CASSSPGPVFF
TRBD2	TRBJ2-7	-	TRBV5-4	TGTGCCAGCAGCTTGGGGGGACTACTGGGAGAGCAGTACTTC	CASSLGGLLGEQYF
-	TRBJ2-1	-	TRBV7-3	TGTGCCAGCAGCTTAGGGCAGGGATCTTACAATGAGCAGTTCTTC	CASSLGQGSYNEQFF
TRBD2	TRBJ2-3	-	TRBV4-2	TGTGCCAGCCGAGGCGGGAGGGGTACAGATACGCAGTATTTT	CASRGGRGTDTQYF
-	TRBJ2-3	-	TRBV6-1	TGTGCCAGCAGTGAAATCATGAGGGAGTGGGAGGCAGATACGCAGTATTTT	CASSEIMREWEADTQYF
-	TRBJ2-1	-	TRBV18	TGTGCCAGCTCGGCTTCAACTCCCCGCGGACCCAATGAGCAGTTCTTC	CASSASTPRGPNEQFF